This TCR beta chain was captured by sequencing in a study of blood T cell repertoires in COVID-19. The overall study: Samples representing acute and convalescent COVID-19 were sourced from the United States, Italy and Spain. Sources were T cells, B-cell-depleted T cells, or PBMCs; the material itself was cDNA or gDNA.

The CDR3 runs to 12 residues. Per germline, CDR1 SGHRS and CDR2 YFSETQ. V lost 5 bases, J lost 4 bases, and 9 bases lay in between. Original processing notes: Amplification of reference gene primers was used by the study to estimate nucleated cell counts. Assay used: immunoSEQ multiplex PCR; TCRdb lists only in-frame clones, some missing. V, J and clone size reflect that table, while D and trimming were determined from the DNA. Here the sample spans some 120,000 clones, just under 90% being singletons. The chain carries TRBV5-1 and TRBJ1-2, with D hard to call. Sequenced material: peripheral blood. This TCR came from a woman aged 45-60 years with acute or convalescent COVID-19. CDR3 sequence: CASRYTSYGYTF. The CDR3 coding sequence is TGCGCCAGCAGGTACACCTCCTATGGCTACACCTTC. The whole variable domain, filled in from reference TRBV5-1 and TRBJ1-2, reads KAGVTQTPRYLIKTRGQQVTLSCSPISGHRSVSWYQQTPGQGLQFLFEYFSETQRNKGNFPGRFSGRQFSNSRSEMNVSTLELGDSALYLCASRYTSYGYTFGSGTRLTVV.